These T cell receptor beta chains were read from a single sample in a study of human T cells and chemical hapten exposure. TCRdb fed the RACE reads into MiXCR, producing one record per CDR3 protein. The table lists about 400,000 distinct CDR3 sequences, about 6% of them singletons, with roughly 5.4% in the top ten. The source material was whole blood, sampled in connection with sensitization to the hapten diphenylcyclopropenone (DPC). All receptors derive from a woman aged 18-30 years with alopecia areata. Some clones in this sample may be carry-over from other donors' samples. Both conserved end residues are part of each CDR3. Each record gives: D gene, V gene, clone size, J gene, CDR3 DNA, CDR3 protein. A D gene is named only where the DNA matches it firmly. A row's size may be missing; if present it is once, few, many or a size class.

D: NA
V: TRBV29-1
size: NA
J: TRBJ1-1
DNA: TGCAGCATAATGAACACTGAAGCTTTCTTT
CDR3: CSIMNTEAFF

D: NA
V: TRBV7-4
size: many
J: TRBJ1-1
DNA: TGTGCCAGCAGCTTATCCCCCCGACAGTCGGACACTGAAGCTTTCTTT
CDR3: CASSLSPRQSDTEAFF

D: NA
V: TRBV7-3
size: many
J: TRBJ1-6
DNA: TGTGCCAGCAGCTTAGTACCCCCGGGGGGTGGGTGGAATTCACCCCTCCACTTT
CDR3: CASSLVPPGGGWNSPLHF

D: TRBD1
V: TRBV6-5
size: NA
J: TRBJ1-3
DNA: TGTGCCAGCAGTTACTCCTTGGGGACAGTTGGAAACACCATATATTTT
CDR3: CASSYSLGTVGNTIYF

D: NA
V: TRBV29-1
size: many
J: TRBJ1-4
DNA: TGCAGCGTTGTCGGAACAGGGAAAAATGAAAAACTGTTTTTT
CDR3: CSVVGTGKNEKLFF

D: NA
V: TRBV3-1
size: few
J: TRBJ1-5
DNA: TGTGCCAGCAGCCAAGGCCAGTATAGCAATCAGCCCCAGCATTTT
CDR3: CASSQGQYSNQPQHF

D: TRBD1
V: TRBV7-9
size: many
J: TRBJ1-1
DNA: TGTGCCAGCAGCTCACGGCGGGGACAGGGGAACACTGAAGCTTTCTTT
CDR3: CASSSRRGQGNTEAFF

D: NA
V: TRBV2
size: NA
J: TRBJ1-4
DNA: TGTGCCAGCAGTGAATCCGGGATTAAACTGTTTTTT
CDR3: CASSESGIKLFF

D: NA
V: TRBV6-5
size: NA
J: TRBJ1-1
DNA: TGTGCCAGCAGTTACTCGGTCGAGGGGACTGAAGCTTTCTTT
CDR3: CASSYSVEGTEAFF

D: NA
V: TRBV28
size: NA
J: TRBJ2-7
DNA: TGTGCCAGCAATTCGGTCTACGAGCAGTACTTC
CDR3: CASNSVYEQYF

D: TRBD1
V: TRBV4-2
size: few
J: TRBJ1-2
DNA: TGTGCCAGCAGCCAAGAGGTGCGGCAGGGGGACTATGGCTACACCTTC
CDR3: CASSQEVRQGDYGYTF

D: TRBD2
V: TRBV11-1
size: few
J: TRBJ2-1
DNA: TGTGCCAGCAGCACCCATCCGGGACTAGGTGGCAATGAGCAGTTCTTC
CDR3: CASSTHPGLGGNEQFF

D: TRBD1
V: TRBV5-1
size: few
J: TRBJ2-2
DNA: TGCGCCAGCAGCCGGGGACAGGGGGCGAACACCGGGGAGCTGTTTTTT
CDR3: CASSRGQGANTGELFF

D: TRBD1
V: TRBV7-2
size: few
J: TRBJ1-1
DNA: TGTGCCAGCAGTGCTAGACAGGGACGAGCTGAAGCTTTCTTT
CDR3: CASSARQGRAEAFF

D: NA
V: TRBV7-9
size: NA
J: TRBJ1-1
DNA: TGTGCCAGCAGTCATGGACAGAACACTGAAGCTTTCTTT
CDR3: CASSHGQNTEAFF

D: NA
V: TRBV6-4
size: NA
J: TRBJ2-2
DNA: TGTGCCAGCAGTGCGGGCGCCGGGCAAACCGGGGAGCTGTTTTTT
CDR3: CASSAGAGQTGELFF

D: NA
V: TRBV11-2
size: medium-sized
J: TRBJ2-3
DNA: TGTGCCAGCAGTCCAATGGTGTCCACAGATACGCAGTATTTT
CDR3: CASSPMVSTDTQYF

D: NA
V: TRBV5-1
size: NA
J: TRBJ2-1
DNA: TGCGCCAGCGCCTACCAACAGGTAGGATCCAATGAGCAGTTCTTC
CDR3: CASAYQQVGSNEQFF

D: TRBD1
V: TRBV9
size: NA
J: TRBJ1-1
DNA: TGTGCCAGCAGCGCATCAGGGGGCCCTGCTCCGAACACTGAAGCTTTCTTT
CDR3: CASSASGGPAPNTEAFF

D: NA
V: TRBV3-1
size: NA
J: TRBJ2-5
DNA: TGTGCCAGCAGCCAAGAGTTCAGCCAAGAGACCCAGTACTTC
CDR3: CASSQEFSQETQYF

D: NA
V: TRBV28
size: many
J: TRBJ2-7
DNA: TGTGCCAGCAGTTTGGGCTTGGAGCAGTACTTC
CDR3: CASSLGLEQYF

D: TRBD1
V: TRBV27
size: NA
J: TRBJ1-5
DNA: TGTGCCAGCAGCCCTCATACAGGGGCGAGTCAGCCCCAGCATTTT
CDR3: CASSPHTGASQPQHF

D: TRBD1
V: TRBV4-2
size: few
J: TRBJ2-7
DNA: TGTGCCAGCAGCTCGAGAACCGGGACAGGGGAGTACGAGCAGTACTTC
CDR3: CASSSRTGTGEYEQYF

D: NA
V: TRBV6-4
size: NA
J: TRBJ1-1
DNA: TGTGCCAGCAGTGACGAGGACAGAGTAGAGAACACTGAAGCTTTCTTT
CDR3: CASSDEDRVENTEAFF

D: NA
V: TRBV5-4
size: many
J: TRBJ1-6
DNA: TGTGCCAGCAGCTTGAAACAGTCCAATTCACCCCTCCACTTT
CDR3: CASSLKQSNSPLHF

D: TRBD1
V: TRBV6-6
size: few
J: TRBJ2-1
DNA: TGTGCCAGCACCCACAGGGGGTTGGGATACAATGAGCAGTTCTTC
CDR3: CASTHRGLGYNEQFF

D: TRBD1
V: TRBV2
size: many
J: TRBJ1-4
DNA: TGTGCCAGCAGGGGTAGGACAGGGGCAAATGAAAAACTGTTTTTT
CDR3: CASRGRTGANEKLFF

D: NA
V: TRBV6-2/TRBV6-3
size: few
J: TRBJ1-1
DNA: TGTGCCAGCACCAGGGTCTTAGGAGGCACTGAAGCTTTCTTT
CDR3: CASTRVLGGTEAFF

D: NA
V: TRBV7-3
size: few
J: TRBJ1-2
DNA: TGTGCCAGCAGTCGAAATGAGGGAGCGGGTGGCTACACCTTC
CDR3: CASSRNEGAGGYTF

D: TRBD2
V: TRBV20-1
size: NA
J: TRBJ2-1
DNA: TGCAGTGCTAGAGACACTAGCGGGGTGAGCTCCTACAATGAGCAGTTCTTC
CDR3: CSARDTSGVSSYNEQFF

D: TRBD2
V: TRBV27
size: few
J: TRBJ2-3
DNA: TGTGCCAGCAGACGGTATAGCGGGGGGGCCCCCGATACGCAGTATTTT
CDR3: CASRRYSGGAPDTQYF

D: NA
V: TRBV6-2/TRBV6-3
size: few
J: TRBJ2-2
DNA: TGTGCCAGCAGGAGGGCGGGGAACACCGGGGAGCTGTTTTTT
CDR3: CASRRAGNTGELFF

D: NA
V: TRBV4-1
size: few
J: TRBJ1-5
DNA: TGCGCCAGCAGCCAAAACTTGAATACCCAGGGTTGGCATCAGCCCCAGCATTTT
CDR3: CASSQNLNTQGWHQPQHF

D: NA
V: TRBV6-5
size: NA
J: TRBJ1-2
DNA: TGTGCCAGCAGTTATAACAGCCCCTTCTATGGCTACACCTTC
CDR3: CASSYNSPFYGYTF

D: TRBD1
V: TRBV6-2/TRBV6-3
size: many
J: TRBJ1-1
DNA: TGTGCCAGCATCCACCGGACAGGGAAAGCTTTCTTT
CDR3: CASIHRTGKAFF

D: NA
V: TRBV3-1
size: few
J: TRBJ2-5
DNA: TGTGCCAGCAGCCAAGATGGGACTGCGGGGACCCAGTACTTC
CDR3: CASSQDGTAGTQYF

D: NA
V: TRBV18
size: NA
J: TRBJ1-1
DNA: TGTGCCAGCTCACCAAGACGGCAGGTGAACACTGAAGCTTTCTTT
CDR3: CASSPRRQVNTEAFF

D: NA
V: TRBV7-2
size: many
J: TRBJ1-4
DNA: TGTGCCAGCAGCTTCGGTCTGGAAAAACTGTTTTTT
CDR3: CASSFGLEKLFF

D: NA
V: TRBV28
size: many
J: TRBJ1-6
DNA: TGTGCCAGCACCTTGGGCGGCTCCTATAATTCACCCCTCCACTTT
CDR3: CASTLGGSYNSPLHF

D: NA
V: TRBV12-3/TRBV12-4
size: NA
J: TRBJ2-2
DNA: TGTGCCAGCAGGGGCCGGACTGGGTGGGGGGAGCTGTTTTTT
CDR3: CASRGRTGWGELFF

D: TRBD1
V: TRBV7-2
size: NA
J: TRBJ1-5
DNA: TGTGCCAGCAGTCCGGACAGGGACAATCAGCCCCAGCATTTT
CDR3: CASSPDRDNQPQHF

D: NA
V: TRBV4-3
size: many
J: TRBJ2-1
DNA: TGCGCCAGCAGCCAAGAGGGAAGGAATGAGCAGTTCTTC
CDR3: CASSQEGRNEQFF

D: TRBD2
V: TRBV5-5
size: NA
J: TRBJ2-3
DNA: TGTGCCAGCAGCTCGGGGATTAGCGGGGCAGATACGCAGTATTTT
CDR3: CASSSGISGADTQYF